These 10 T cell receptor beta chains came from one sample sequenced in a study of CD8+ T cells in alopecia areata. Isolated RNA was reverse transcribed into cDNA used as the sequencing template. The repertoire was sequenced with immunoSEQ multiplex PCR; TCRdb's copy has only in-frame clones and lacks some. The table records about 140,000 clones, about 88% of them present only once. As to treatment: oral pan-JAK inhibitor, 5-10 mg twice daily. The sequencing here drew on CD8+ T cells sorted from blood, taken at week 4, from a patient treated with tofacitinib. These receptors came from a human donor with alopecia areata.

V is TRBV2 and J is TRBJ2-7, with TRBD1 identical over 8 bases. The CDR3 sequence is 15 residues long. Germline trimming cut 8 bases from V and 5 bases from J; bases unmatched to any gene: 14. Germline loops: CDR1 SNHLY, CDR2 FYNNEI. The CDR3 reads CASHFPGQASHEQYF. CDR3 nucleotides: TGTGCCAGCCATTTCCCGGGACAGGCGAGCCACGAGCAGTACTTC.

The chain carries TRBV25-1 and TRBJ2-5; the D gene is possibly TRBD1 (5 bases). Germline assignment: CDR1 MGHDK and CDR2 SYGVNS. The CDR3 totals 14 residues. The V end was cut by 3 bases, the J end by 5 bases, with 13 bases between. The CDR3 here is CASSEQGDLETQYF. In DNA form, the CDR3 reads TGTGCCAGCAGTGAGCAGGGCGATTTGGAGACCCAGTACTTC.

V usage is TRBV27 and J usage is TRBJ2-7; D is perhaps TRBD1 (6 bases). CDR3 length: 15 residues. Germline V gene sequence: CDR1 MNHEY, CDR2 SMNVEV (reference sequence). Trimming pared 2 bases from V and 2 bases from J, leaving 13 bases between. CDR3 loop: CASSLVTGTPYEQYF. As DNA, the CDR3 is TGTGCCAGCAGTTTAGTAACAGGGACCCCCTACGAGCAGTACTTC.

V gene TRBV29-1 combines with J gene TRBJ2-1; TRBD2 matches 10 bases. J was trimmed by 4 bases and V by 5 bases; bases with no gene match: 5. The V gene's germline CDR1 is SQVTM and CDR2 ANQGSEA. The CDR3 has 14 residues. The DNA for the CDR3 is TGCAGCGTTCAGCTTAGCGGGAGGTACAATGAGCAGTTCTTC. Its translation is CSVQLSGRYNEQFF.

The gene calls are TRBV10-2 and TRBJ2-7; TRBD1 is a possible D gene (6 bases). Germline CDR1 WSHSY, CDR2 SAAADI. Trimming took 7 bases from V and 3 from J, leaving 10 bases between them. This CDR3 contains 12 residues. The DNA for the CDR3 is TGCGCCAGCACGACAGGATACTACGAGCAGTACTTC. It is translated as CASTTGYYEQYF.

The CDR3: CASSDGRTYEQYF. The CDR3 DNA reads as TGTGCCAGCAGTGACGGTCGGACCTACGAGCAGTACTTC. The chain links TRBV2 to TRBJ2-7, with D hard to call. V shed 3 bases and J shed 2 bases, with 8 bases lying between them. Germline values: CDR1 SNHLY, CDR2 FYNNEI. The CDR3 is made up of 13 amino acids. The full variable domain, its missing parts supplied by reference TRBV2 and TRBJ2-7, is EPEVTQTPSHQVTQMGQEVILRCVPISNHLYFYWYRQILGQKVEFLVSFYNNEISEKSEIFDDQFSVERPDGSNFTLKIRSTKLEDSAMYFCASSDGRTYEQYFGPGTRLTVT.

V usage is TRBV4-1 and J usage is TRBJ1-5; a weak D match, TRBD1 (5 bases). V lost 5 bases to trimming and J lost 3 bases, with 14 bases between them. Germline assignment: CDR1 MGHRA and CDR2 YSYEKL. This CDR3 contains 15 residues. The CDR3, as DNA: TGCGCCAGCAGCTCTATGGTGACAGCCAATCAGCCCCAGCATTTT. It encodes CASSSMVTANQPQHF.

This chain connects TRBV6-1 to TRBJ2-7; a weak D match, TRBD1 (6 bases). Germline V CDR1 and CDR2: MNHNS, SASEGT. The V end was cut by 4 bases, the J end by 4 bases, with 14 bases between. The CDR3 contains 14 residues. The CDR3, as DNA: TGTGCCAGCAGTGTACAGACAGGTCATTACGAGCAGTACTTC. Protein product: CASSVQTGHYEQYF.

The chain combines TRBV5-6 with TRBJ1-5; the match to TRBD1 covers 8 bases. The CDR3 length is 14 residues. V lost 3 bases to trimming and J lost 7 bases; unmatched junction nucleotides: 6. Germline CDR1 reads SGHDT; CDR2 reads YYEEEE. The CDR3 is CASSSDRGTQPQHF. CDR3 nucleotide sequence: TGTGCCAGCAGCTCAGACAGGGGAACCCAGCCCCAGCATTTT.

The rearrangement links TRBV5-4 to TRBJ2-5, with D perhaps matching TRBD2 (5 bases). The V end lost 4 bases, the J end lost 3 bases, and 13 bases lay between the germline ends. The length of the CDR3 is 14 residues. Per germline, CDR1 SGHNT and CDR2 YYREEE (reference sequence). CDR3 residues: CASSDPELEETQYF. The CDR3 bases are TGTGCCAGCAGCGACCCCGAACTAGAAGAGACCCAGTACTTC.